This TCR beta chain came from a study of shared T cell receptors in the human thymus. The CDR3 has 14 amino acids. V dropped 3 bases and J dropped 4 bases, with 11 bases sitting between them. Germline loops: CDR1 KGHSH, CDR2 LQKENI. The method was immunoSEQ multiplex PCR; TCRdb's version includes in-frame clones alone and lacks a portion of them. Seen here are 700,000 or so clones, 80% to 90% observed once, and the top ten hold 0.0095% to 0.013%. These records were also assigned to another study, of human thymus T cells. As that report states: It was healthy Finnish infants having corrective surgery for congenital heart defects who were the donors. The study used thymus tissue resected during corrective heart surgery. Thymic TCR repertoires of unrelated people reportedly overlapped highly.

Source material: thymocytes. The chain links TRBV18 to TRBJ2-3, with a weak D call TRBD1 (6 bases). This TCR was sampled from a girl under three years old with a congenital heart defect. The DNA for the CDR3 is TGTGCCAGCTCACCGTGGACAGAGTCAGATACGCAGTATTTT. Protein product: CASSPWTESDTQYF.